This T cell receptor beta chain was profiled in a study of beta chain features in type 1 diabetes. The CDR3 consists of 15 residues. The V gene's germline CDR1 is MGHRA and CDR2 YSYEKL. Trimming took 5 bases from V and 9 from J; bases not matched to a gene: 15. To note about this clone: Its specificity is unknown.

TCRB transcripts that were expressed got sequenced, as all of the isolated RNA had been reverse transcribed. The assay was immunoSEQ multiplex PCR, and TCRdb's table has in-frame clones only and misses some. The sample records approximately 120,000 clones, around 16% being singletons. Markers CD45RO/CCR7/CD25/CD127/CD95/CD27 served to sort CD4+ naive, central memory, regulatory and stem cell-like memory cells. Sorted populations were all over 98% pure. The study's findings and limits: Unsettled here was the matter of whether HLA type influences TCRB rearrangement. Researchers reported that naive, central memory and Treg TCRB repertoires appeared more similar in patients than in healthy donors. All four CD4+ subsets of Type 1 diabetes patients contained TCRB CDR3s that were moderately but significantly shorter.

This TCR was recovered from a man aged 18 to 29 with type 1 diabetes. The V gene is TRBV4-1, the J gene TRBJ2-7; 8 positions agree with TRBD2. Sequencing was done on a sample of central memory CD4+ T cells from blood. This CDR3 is CASSNRLARGSGQYF. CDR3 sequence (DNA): TGCGCCAGCAGCAACCGACTAGCGAGGGGATCAGGGCAGTACTTC.